The 4 T cell receptor beta chains below all came from one sample that was sequenced in a study of OX40 agonist ivuxolimab in advanced cancers. Sequencing used immunoSEQ multiplex PCR; TCRdb keeps in-frame clones, though not all of them. The data hold more than 50,000 clones, with roughly 92% observed a single time. The material was CD4+ or CD8+ T cells sorted from blood, obtained in a trial of the OX40 agonist ivuxolimab. The receptors come from an adult with an advanced solid tumor such as melanoma, head and neck, liver or kidney cancer.

The chain has TRBV28 and TRBJ1-2; D not resolved. Per the germline V gene, CDR1 is MDHEN and CDR2 is SYDVKM. V lost 10 bases and J lost 4, with 19 bases in between. The CDR3 runs 14 residues. CDR3 amino acids: CATSDPARGYGYTF. In DNA form, the CDR3 reads TGTGCCACCTCTGACCCGGCTAGAGGCTATGGCTACACCTTC.

This clone was detected a few times. The rearrangement links TRBV9 to TRBJ1-1, with 9 bases fitting TRBD1. V gave up 3 bases and J gave up 4 bases; unmatched junction bases: 4. Germline V lookup: CDR1 SGDLS, CDR2 YYNGEE. This CDR3 region has 14 residues. The CDR3 DNA sequence: TGTGCCAGCAGCGATCAACAGGGGGCCACTGAAGCTTTCTTT. Amino acids: CASSDQQGATEAFF.

The chain links TRBV4-1 to TRBJ2-2; D uncertain. In germline, CDR1 is MGHRA, CDR2 YSYEKL. The CDR3 covers 16 residues. The V end was cut by 0 bases, the J end by 7 bases, with 15 bases between. The CDR3 DNA follows: TGCGCCAGCAGCCAAGATGAAGCAGGCTCTCTCGGGGAGCTGTTTTTT. It yields the protein CASSQDEAGSLGELFF.

The chain employs TRBV7-6 and TRBJ2-7; D uncertain. This CDR3 contains 13 residues. Trimming cost V 1 base and J 5 bases, with 9 bases left between them. The germline V gene encodes CDR1 SGHVS and CDR2 FNYEAQ. In DNA, the CDR3 is TGTGCCAGCAGCTTAGAGCTCGAGGACGAGCAGTACTTC. This codes for CASSLELEDEQYF.